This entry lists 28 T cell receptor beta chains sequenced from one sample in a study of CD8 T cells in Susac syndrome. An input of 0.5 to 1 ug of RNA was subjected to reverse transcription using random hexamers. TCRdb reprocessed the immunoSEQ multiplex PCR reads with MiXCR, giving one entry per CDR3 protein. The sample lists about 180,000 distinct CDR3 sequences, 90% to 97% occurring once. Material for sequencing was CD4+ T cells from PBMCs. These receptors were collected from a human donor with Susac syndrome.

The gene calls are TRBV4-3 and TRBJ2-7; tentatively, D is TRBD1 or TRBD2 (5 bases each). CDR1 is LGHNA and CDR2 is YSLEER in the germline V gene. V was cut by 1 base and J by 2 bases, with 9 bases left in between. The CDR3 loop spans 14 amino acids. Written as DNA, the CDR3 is TGCGCCAGCAGCCAAGTTGTGGGACCCTACGAGCAGTACGTC. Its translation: CASSQVVGPYEQYV.

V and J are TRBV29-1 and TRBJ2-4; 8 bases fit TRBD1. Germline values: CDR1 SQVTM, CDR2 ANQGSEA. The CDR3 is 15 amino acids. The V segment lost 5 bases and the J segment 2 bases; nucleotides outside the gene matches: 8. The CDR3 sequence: CSVIRDRSTKNIQYF. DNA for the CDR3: TGCAGCGTTATCCGGGACAGGTCAACCAAAAACATTCAGTACTTC.

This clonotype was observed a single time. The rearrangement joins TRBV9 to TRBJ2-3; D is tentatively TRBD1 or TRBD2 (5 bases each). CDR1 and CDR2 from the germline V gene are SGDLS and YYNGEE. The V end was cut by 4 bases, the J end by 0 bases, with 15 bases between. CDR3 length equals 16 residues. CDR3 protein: CASSLRDGLSTDTQYF. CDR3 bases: TGTGCCAGCAGCCTCCGGGACGGGCTTAGCACAGATACGCAGTATTTT.

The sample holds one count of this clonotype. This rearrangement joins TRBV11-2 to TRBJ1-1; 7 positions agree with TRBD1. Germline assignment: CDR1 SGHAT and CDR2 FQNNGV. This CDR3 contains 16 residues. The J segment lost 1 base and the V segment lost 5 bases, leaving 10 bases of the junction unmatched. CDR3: CASSVHPGQRNTEAFF. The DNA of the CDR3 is TGTGCCAGCAGCGTACACCCGGGACAGAGGAACACTGAAGCTTTCTTT.

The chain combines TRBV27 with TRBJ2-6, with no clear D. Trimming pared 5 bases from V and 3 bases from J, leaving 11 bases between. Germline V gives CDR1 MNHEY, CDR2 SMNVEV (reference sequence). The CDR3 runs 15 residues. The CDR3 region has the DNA TGTGCCAGCAGTATTATAGCTGGTGGGGCCAACGTCCTGACTTTC. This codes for CASSIIAGGANVLTF.

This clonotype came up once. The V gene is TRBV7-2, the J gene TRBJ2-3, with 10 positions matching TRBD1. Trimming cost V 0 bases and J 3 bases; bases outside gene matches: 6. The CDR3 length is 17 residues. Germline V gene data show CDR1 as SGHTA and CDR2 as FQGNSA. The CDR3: CASSLAGTGVLTDTQYF. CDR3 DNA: TGTGCCAGCAGCTTAGCTGGGACAGGGGTTTTAACAGATACGCAGTATTTT.

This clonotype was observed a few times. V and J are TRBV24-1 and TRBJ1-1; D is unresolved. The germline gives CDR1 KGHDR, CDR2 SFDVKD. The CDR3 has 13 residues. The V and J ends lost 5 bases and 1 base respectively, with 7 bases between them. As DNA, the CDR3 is TGTGCCACCAGTGCCGGGAAGAACACTGAAGCTTTCTTT. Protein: CATSAGKNTEAFF.

The CDR3 nucleotides read TGTGCCAGCAGCCCGGGGTACGCAGATACGCAGTATTTT. It yields the protein CASSPGYADTQYF. The chain combines TRBV7-3 with TRBJ2-3, with D possibly TRBD2 on 5 matching bases. Trimming shortened V by 5 bases and J by 4 bases, and 10 bases separated the two germline ends. The germline CDR1 and CDR2 sequences are SGHTA and FQGTGA. This CDR3 comprises 13 residues.

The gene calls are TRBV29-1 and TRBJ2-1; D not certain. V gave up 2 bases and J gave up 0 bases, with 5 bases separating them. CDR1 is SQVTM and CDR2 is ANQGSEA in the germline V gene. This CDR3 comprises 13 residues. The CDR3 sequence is CSVERSSYNEQFF. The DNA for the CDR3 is TGCAGCGTTGAAAGGAGCTCCTACAATGAGCAGTTCTTC.

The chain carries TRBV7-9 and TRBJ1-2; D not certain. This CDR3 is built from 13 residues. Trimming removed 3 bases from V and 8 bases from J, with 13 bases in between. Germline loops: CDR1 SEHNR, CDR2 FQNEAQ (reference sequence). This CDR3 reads CASSFLGKGGYTF. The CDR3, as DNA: TGTGCCAGCAGCTTTTTGGGCAAAGGGGGCTACACCTTC.

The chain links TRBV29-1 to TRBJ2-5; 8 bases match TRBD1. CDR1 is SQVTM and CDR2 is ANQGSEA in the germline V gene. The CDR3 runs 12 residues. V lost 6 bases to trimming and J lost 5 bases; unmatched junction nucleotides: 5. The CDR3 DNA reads TGCAGCGTGCTGACAGGGGTGGAGACCCAGTACTTC. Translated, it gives CSVLTGVETQYF.

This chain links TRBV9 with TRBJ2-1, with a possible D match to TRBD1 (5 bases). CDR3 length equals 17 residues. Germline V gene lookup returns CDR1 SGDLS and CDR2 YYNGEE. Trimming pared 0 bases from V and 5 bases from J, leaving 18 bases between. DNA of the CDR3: TGTGCCAGCAGCGTAGCAGGGTACAACACTCCTAACAATGAGCAGTTCTTC. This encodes CASSVAGYNTPNNEQFF.

CDR3 sequence reads: CASSLDYGEAFF. The CDR3 bases are TGCGCCAGCAGCTTGGATTACGGTGAAGCTTTCTTT. This sequence joins TRBV5-1 and TRBJ1-1; D unresolved. Germline CDR1 is SGHRS and CDR2 is YFSETQ. This CDR3 spans 12 amino acids. Trimming cost V 0 bases and J 7 bases, with 7 bases left between them.

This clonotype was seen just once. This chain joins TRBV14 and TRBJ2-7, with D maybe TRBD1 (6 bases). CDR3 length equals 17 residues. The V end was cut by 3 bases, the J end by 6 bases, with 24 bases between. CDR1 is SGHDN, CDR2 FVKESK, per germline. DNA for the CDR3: TGTGCCAGCAGCCACCTTAGGGGGAAGCAGGGGACGGGCGAGCAGTACTTC. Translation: CASSHLRGKQGTGEQYF.

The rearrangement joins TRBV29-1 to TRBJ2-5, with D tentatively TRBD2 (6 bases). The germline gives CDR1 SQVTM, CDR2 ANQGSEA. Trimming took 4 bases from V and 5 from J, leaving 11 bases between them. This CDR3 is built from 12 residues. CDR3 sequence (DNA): TGCAGCGTTGGGAGGGCGGCTGAGACCCAGTACTTC. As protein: CSVGRAAETQYF.

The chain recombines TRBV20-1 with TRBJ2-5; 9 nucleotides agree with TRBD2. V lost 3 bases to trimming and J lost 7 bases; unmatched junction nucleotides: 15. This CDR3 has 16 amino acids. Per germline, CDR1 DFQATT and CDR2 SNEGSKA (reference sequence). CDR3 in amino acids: CSARLASGTKPVTQYF. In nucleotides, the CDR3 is TGCAGTGCTAGGTTGGCTAGCGGGACTAAACCGGTGACCCAGTACTTC.

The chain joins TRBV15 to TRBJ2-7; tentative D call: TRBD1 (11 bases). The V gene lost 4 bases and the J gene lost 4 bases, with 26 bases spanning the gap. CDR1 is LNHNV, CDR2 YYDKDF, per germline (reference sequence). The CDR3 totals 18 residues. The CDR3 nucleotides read TGTGCCACCAGCAAGGACAGGGGGCGACTAGCGGGCTATTACGAGCAGTACTTC. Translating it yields CATSKDRGRLAGYYEQYF.

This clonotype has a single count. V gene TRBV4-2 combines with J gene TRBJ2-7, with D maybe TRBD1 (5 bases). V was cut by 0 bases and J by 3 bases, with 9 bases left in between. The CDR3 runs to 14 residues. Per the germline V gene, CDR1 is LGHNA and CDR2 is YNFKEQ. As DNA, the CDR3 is TGTGCCAGCAGCCAAGAACTCAGGGACTACGAGCAGTACGTC. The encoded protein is CASSQELRDYEQYV.

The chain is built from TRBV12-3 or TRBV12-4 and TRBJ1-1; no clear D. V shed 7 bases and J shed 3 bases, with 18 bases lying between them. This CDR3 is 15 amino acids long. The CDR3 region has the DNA TGTGCCAGCACCGCCGGGTCAGGAGGCTACACTGAAGCTTTCTTT. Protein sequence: CASTAGSGGYTEAFF.

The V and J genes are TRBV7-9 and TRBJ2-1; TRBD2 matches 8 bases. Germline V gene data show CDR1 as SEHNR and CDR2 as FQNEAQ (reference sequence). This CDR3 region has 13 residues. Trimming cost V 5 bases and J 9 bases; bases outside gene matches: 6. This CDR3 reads CASSPGGWIEQFF. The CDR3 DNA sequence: TGTGCCAGCAGCCCGGGAGGGTGGATTGAGCAGTTCTTC. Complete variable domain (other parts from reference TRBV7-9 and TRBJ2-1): DTGVSQNPRHKITKRGQNVTFRCDPISEHNRLYWYRQTLGQGPEFLTYFQNEAQLEKSRLLSDRFSAERPKGSFSTLEIQRTEQGDSAMYLCASSPGGWIEQFFGPGTRLTVL.

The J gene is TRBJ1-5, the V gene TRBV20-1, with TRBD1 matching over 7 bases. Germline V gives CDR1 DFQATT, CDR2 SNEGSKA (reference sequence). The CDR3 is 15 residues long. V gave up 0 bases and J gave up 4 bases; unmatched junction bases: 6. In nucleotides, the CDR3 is TGCAGTGCTAGAGATCCAGGGGGGCGGAATCAGCCCCAGCATTTT. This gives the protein CSARDPGGRNQPQHF.

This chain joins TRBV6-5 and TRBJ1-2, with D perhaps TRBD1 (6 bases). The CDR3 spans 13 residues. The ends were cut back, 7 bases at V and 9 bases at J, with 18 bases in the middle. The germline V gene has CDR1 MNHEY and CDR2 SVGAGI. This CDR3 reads CASNGRGETRYTF. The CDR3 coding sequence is TGTGCCAGCAACGGCAGGGGCGAAACTCGCTACACCTTC.

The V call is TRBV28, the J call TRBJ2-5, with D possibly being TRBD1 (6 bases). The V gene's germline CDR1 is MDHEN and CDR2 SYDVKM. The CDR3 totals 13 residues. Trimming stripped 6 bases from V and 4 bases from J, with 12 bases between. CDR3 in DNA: TGTGCCAGCAGGCAACAGGGTGCAGAGACCCAGTACTTC. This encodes CASRQQGAETQYF.

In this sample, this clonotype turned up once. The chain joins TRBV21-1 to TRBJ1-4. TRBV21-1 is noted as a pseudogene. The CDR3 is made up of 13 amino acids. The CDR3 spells CASSKAGGEKLFF. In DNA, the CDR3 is TGTGCCAGCAGCAAAGCGGGAGGGGAAAAACTGTTTTTT.

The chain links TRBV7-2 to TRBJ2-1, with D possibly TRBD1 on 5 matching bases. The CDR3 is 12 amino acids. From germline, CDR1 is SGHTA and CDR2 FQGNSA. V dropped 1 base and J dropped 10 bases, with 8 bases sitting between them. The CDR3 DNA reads TGTGCCAGCAGCTTAGTTAGGGGCGAGCAGTTCTTC. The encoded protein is CASSLVRGEQFF.

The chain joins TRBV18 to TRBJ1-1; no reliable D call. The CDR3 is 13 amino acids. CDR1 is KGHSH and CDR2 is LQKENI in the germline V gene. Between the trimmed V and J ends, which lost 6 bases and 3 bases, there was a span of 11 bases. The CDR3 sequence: CASSQGLDTEAFF. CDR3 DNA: TGTGCCAGCTCCCAAGGGCTTGACACTGAAGCTTTCTTT.

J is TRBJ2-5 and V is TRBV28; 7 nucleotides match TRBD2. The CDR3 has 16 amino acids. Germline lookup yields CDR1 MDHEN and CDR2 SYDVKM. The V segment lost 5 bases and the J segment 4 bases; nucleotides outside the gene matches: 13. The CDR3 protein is CASSPLSGGSSETQYF. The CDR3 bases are TGTGCCAGCAGTCCTCTTTCCGGCGGGAGCTCAGAGACCCAGTACTTC.

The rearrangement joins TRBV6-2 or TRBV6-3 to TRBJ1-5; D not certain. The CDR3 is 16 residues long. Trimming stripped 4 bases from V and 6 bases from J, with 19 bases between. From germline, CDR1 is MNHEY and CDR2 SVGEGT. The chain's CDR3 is CASSSGLAGGIQPQHF. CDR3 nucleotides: TGTGCCAGCAGTTCTGGACTAGCGGGAGGAATTCAGCCCCAGCATTTT.